The rows below give T cell receptor beta chains drawn from one sample of a study of cytomegalovirus exposure and HLA in healthy donors. Assay: immunoSEQ multiplex PCR; the TCRdb copy retains only in-frame clones and omits some. The sample has about 71,000 clones, about 94% seen once. Sequencing used PBMCs. These receptors all come from a young woman in good health and CMV-seronegative. CDR3s include the opening cysteine and the closing phenylalanine or tryptophan. A D gene is named only where the DNA matches it firmly.

>NA|TRBV15|TRBJ1-2|16
CATSRDTPQGMNGYTF
TGTGCCACCAGCAGAGATACCCCACAGGGCATGAATGGCTACACCTTC
>NA|TRBV11-3|TRBJ2-1|14
CASSATSGVDEQFF
TGTGCCAGCAGCGCCACCTCAGGGGTTGATGAGCAGTTCTTC
>TRBD1|TRBV7-9|TRBJ2-7|15
CASSLVGGSSYEQYF
TGTGCCAGCAGCTTAGTAGGGGGCAGCTCCTACGAGCAGTACTTC
>NA|TRBV6-5|TRBJ2-3|14
CASSYSNLQDTQYF
TGTGCCAGCAGTTACTCTAACCTACAGGATACGCAGTATTTT
>TRBD2|TRBV27|TRBJ2-1|12
CASKIRGGQWIF
TGTGCCAGCAAAATACGGGGGGGCCAATGGATCTTC
>NA|TRBV27|TRBJ2-3|16
CASSLGRVAGTDTQYF
TGTGCCAGCAGTTTAGGGCGAGTGGCTGGCACAGATACGCAGTATTTT
>TRBD1|TRBV5-1|TRBJ2-3|13
CASSPGTADTQYF
TGCGCCAGCAGCCCAGGGACAGCAGATACGCAGTATTTT
>NA|TRBV27|TRBJ2-3|13
CASSLQGRWAQYF
TGTGCCAGCAGTTTGCAGGGAAGGTGGGCGCAGTATTTT
>TRBD2|TRBV7-2|TRBJ2-5|16
CASSLGPGGASETQYF
TGTGCCAGCAGCTTAGGTCCCGGGGGGGCGAGTGAGACCCAGTACTTC
>NA|TRBV6-1|TRBJ1-2|13
CASSEQGGRGYTF
TGTGCCAGCAGTGAACAGGGAGGTAGGGGCTACACCTTC
>TRBD1|TRBV7-2|TRBJ1-2|14
CASSLEDRGLGYTF
TGTGCCAGCAGCTTAGAAGACAGGGGGCTTGGCTACACCTTC
>TRBD2|TRBV27|TRBJ2-3|17
CASSLEASGGGTDTQYF
TGTGCCAGCAGTTTGGAGGCTAGCGGGGGTGGCACAGATACGCAGTATTTT
>TRBD1|TRBV13|TRBJ1-2|16
CASSLVVEGASLGYTF
TGTGCCAGCAGCTTAGTAGTCGAGGGGGCGTCTCTCGGCTACACCTTC
>TRBD1|TRBV28|TRBJ2-7|16
CASSPTRDSPTYEQYF
TGTGCCAGCAGTCCAACCAGGGACAGCCCGACCTACGAGCAGTACTTC
>NA|TRBV7-8|TRBJ1-5|16
CASSSLRGEGNQPQHF
TGTGCCAGCAGTTCCCTCCGGGGGGAAGGCAATCAGCCCCAGCATTTT
>TRBD1|TRBV4-1|TRBJ1-2|15
CASSQSTGPNYGYTF
TGCGCCAGCAGCCAATCGACAGGGCCTAACTATGGCTACACCTTC
>NA|TRBV13|TRBJ2-2|16
CASSFAGETNTGELFF
TGTGCCAGCAGCTTCGCAGGGGAAACGAACACCGGGGAGCTGTTTTTT
>NA|TRBV11-2|TRBJ1-3|15
CASSASPGHGNTIYF
TGTGCCAGCAGCGCCAGTCCGGGACACGGAAACACCATATATTTT
>NA|TRBV21-1|TRBJ1-1|14
CASSPRGRGTEAFF
TGTGCCAGCAGCCCCAGGGGGCGGGGGACTGAAGCTTTCTTT
>TRBD2|TRBV7-8|TRBJ2-7|17
CASSLASVAGGSYEQYF
TGTGCCAGCAGCTTAGCTTCGGTAGCGGGAGGGTCCTACGAGCAGTACTTC
>NA|TRBV30|TRBJ2-1|12
CAWSVHDNEQFF
TGTGCCTGGAGTGTACACGATAATGAGCAGTTCTTC
>TRBD2|TRBV5-4|TRBJ2-1|14
CASRYGGANNEQFF
TGTGCCAGCAGGTACGGGGGGGCTAACAATGAGCAGTTCTTC
>NA|TRBV4-1|TRBJ2-1|13
CASSQGGRDEQFF
TGCGCCAGCAGCCAAGGGGGCAGGGATGAGCAGTTCTTC
>TRBD2|TRBV5-1|TRBJ2-1|15
CASSSLGLAGYEQFF
TGCGCCAGCAGCTCCCTTGGACTAGCGGGGTATGAGCAGTTCTTC
>TRBD1|TRBV6-5|TRBJ2-7|13
CASSPNRGYEQYF
TGTGCCAGCAGTCCCAACAGGGGCTACGAGCAGTACTTC
>NA|TRBV7-6|TRBJ1-5|14
CASSPKRGFGPQHF
TGTGCCAGCAGCCCAAAGAGGGGGTTTGGGCCCCAGCATTTT
>TRBD1|TRBV14|TRBJ2-7|13
CASSQDRGREQYF
TGTGCCAGCAGCCAAGACAGGGGGCGCGAGCAGTACTTC